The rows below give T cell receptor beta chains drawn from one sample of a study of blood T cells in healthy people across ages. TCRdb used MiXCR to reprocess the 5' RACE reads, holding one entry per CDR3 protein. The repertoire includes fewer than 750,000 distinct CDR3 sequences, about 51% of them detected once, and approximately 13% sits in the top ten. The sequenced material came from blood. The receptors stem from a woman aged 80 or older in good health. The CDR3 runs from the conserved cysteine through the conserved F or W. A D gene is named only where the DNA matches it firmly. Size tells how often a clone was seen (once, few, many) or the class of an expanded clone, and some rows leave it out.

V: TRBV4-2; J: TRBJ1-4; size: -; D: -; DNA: TGTGCCAGCAGCCAAGATTCGGATTTCGGGGAAAAACTGTTTTTT; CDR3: CASSQDSDFGEKLFF
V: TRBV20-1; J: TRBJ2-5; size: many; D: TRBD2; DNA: TGCAGTGCTAGCAAGGCGGGGGTTACCCAAGAGACCCAGTACTTC; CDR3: CSASKAGVTQETQYF
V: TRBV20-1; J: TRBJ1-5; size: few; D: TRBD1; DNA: TGCAGTGCTAGGGCTCGCCAGGGGGCGAGGCAGCCCCAGCATTTT; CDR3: CSARARQGARQPQHF
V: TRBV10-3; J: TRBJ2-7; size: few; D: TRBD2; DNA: TGTGCCATCAATCAGCGGGGGTCATACAATGAGCAGTACTTC; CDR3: CAINQRGSYNEQYF
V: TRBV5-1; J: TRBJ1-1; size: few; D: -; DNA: TGCGCCAGCAGCTTGGCGCAGGGCGCTTTCACTGAAGCTTTCTTT; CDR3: CASSLAQGAFTEAFF
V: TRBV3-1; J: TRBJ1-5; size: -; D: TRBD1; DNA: TGTGCCAGCAGCCAAGAACGGACAGGGGGAAACCAGCCCCAGCATTTT; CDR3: CASSQERTGGNQPQHF
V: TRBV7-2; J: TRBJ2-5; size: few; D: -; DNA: TGTGCCAGCAGCTTTTTCGGGGGAATCCAAGAGACCCAGTACTTC; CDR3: CASSFFGGIQETQYF
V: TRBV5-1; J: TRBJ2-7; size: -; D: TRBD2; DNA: TGCGCCAGCAGCTCGGGACTAGCGGGGGGGCCACACGAGCAGTACTTC; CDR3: CASSSGLAGGPHEQYF
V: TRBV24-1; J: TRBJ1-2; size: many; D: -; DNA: TGTGCCACCAGTGACTCGGCGAAGGGCAGGGAGGGTGGCTACACCTTC; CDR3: CATSDSAKGREGGYTF
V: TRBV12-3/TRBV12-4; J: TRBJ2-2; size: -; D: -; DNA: TGTGCCAGCAGTTTTTCAGGGGTCACCGGGGAGCTGTTTTTT; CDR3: CASSFSGVTGELFF
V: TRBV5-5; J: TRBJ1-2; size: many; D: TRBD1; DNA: TGTGCCAGCAGCTTGGTGGGCCGAATGACAGGGAACTATGGCTACACCTTC; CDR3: CASSLVGRMTGNYGYTF
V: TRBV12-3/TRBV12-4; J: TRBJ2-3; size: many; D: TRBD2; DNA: TGTGCCAGCAGCCAGCGGGAGTGGGCAGATACGCAGTATTTT; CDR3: CASSQREWADTQYF
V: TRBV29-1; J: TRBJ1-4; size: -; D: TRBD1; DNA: TGCAGCGTTGAAGAGGGACAGGGGGAAAAACTGTTTTTT; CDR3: CSVEEGQGEKLFF
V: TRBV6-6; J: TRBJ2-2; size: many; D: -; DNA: TGTGCCAGCACCAAGGAAGGATACACCGGGGAGCTGTTTTTT; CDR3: CASTKEGYTGELFF
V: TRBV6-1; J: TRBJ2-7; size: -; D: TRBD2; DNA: TGTGCCAGCAGTCCCACCCTGAGTGGACTAGACTCCTACGAGCAGTACTTC; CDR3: CASSPTLSGLDSYEQYF
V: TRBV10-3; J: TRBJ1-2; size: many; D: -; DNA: TGTGCCATCAGTACGAGAGGGGCCAGTTTCTATGGCTACACCTTC; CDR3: CAISTRGASFYGYTF
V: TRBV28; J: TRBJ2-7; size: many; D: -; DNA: TGTGCCAGCACGGGGACTGCTACCTACGAGCAGTACTTC; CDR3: CASTGTATYEQYF
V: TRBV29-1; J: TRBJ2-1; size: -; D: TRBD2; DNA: TGCAGCGTTGACGGGCTAGCGGGGGCCCTGACACACAATGAGCAGTTCTTC; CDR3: CSVDGLAGALTHNEQFF
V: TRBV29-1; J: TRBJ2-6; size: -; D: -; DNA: TGCAGCGTTGACATAGGGCAGGGTGTCTCTGGGGCCAACGTCCTGACTTTC; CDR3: CSVDIGQGVSGANVLTF
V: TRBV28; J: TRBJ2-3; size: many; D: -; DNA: TGTGCCAGCAGTTTATGGATCGGTGGCACAGATACGCAGTATTTT; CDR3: CASSLWIGGTDTQYF
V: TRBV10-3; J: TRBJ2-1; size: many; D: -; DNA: TGTGCCATCAAGGCCGTGACGGCTGCCGCCGAGCAGTTCTTC; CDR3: CAIKAVTAAAEQFF
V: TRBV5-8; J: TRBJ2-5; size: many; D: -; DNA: TGTGCCAGCAGCGGAGGAGAGACCCAGTACTTC; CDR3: CASSGGETQYF
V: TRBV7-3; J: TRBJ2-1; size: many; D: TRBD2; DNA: TGTGCCAGCAGCTTAATTCGCGGGGGGGCGCAAAATGAGCAGTTCTTC; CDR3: CASSLIRGGAQNEQFF
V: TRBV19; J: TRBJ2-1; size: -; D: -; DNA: TGTGCCAGTAGTGAGGGAGATGACTACAATGAGCAGTTCTTC; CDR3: CASSEGDDYNEQFF
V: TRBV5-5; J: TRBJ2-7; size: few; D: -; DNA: TGTGCCAGCAGCTTGTCGGGACACGGCTACGAGCAGTACTTC; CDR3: CASSLSGHGYEQYF
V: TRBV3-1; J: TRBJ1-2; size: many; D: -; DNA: TGTGCCAGCAGCCAAGATAGGCCAGACTATGGCTACACCTTC; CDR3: CASSQDRPDYGYTF
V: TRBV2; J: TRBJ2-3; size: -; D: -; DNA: TGTGCCACAGGGAGCCCTCAGGATCGCGGCAGAGATACGCCCTATTTT; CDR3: CATGSPQDRGRDTPYF
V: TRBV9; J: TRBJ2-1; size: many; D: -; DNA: TGTGCCAGCAGCGCGCAAAGGGACGCTAATCATATTATCCGCTCCTACAATGAGCAGTTCTTC; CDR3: CASSAQRDANHIIRSYNEQFF
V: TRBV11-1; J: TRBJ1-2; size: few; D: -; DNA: TGTGCCAGCAGCTCCTTTTGGGGCTACACCTTC; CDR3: CASSSFWGYTF
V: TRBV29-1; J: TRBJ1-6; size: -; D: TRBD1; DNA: TGCAGCGTTCATCAATTCCGGGACAGTCTTTCACCCCTCCACTTT; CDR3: CSVHQFRDSLSPLHF
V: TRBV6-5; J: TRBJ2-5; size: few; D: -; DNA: TGTGCCAGCAGCACCTTACTTGGAAAGACCCAGTACTTC; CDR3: CASSTLLGKTQYF
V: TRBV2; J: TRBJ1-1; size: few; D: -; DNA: TGTGCCAGTGGACGGTTGAACACTGAAGCTTTCTTT; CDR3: CASGRLNTEAFF
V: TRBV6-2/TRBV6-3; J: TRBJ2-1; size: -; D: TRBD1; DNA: TGTGCCAGCAGCCGCCCGACAGGGATAGGGTCCTACAATGAGCAGTTCTTC; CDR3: CASSRPTGIGSYNEQFF
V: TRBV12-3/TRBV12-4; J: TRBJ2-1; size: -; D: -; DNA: TGTGCCAGCAGTTTCCTCTTATCCTACAATGAGCAGTTCTTC; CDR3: CASSFLLSYNEQFF
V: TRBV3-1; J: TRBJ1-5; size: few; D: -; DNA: TGTGCCAGCAGCCCCAGGGGCCGGCGGGAGGCCCAGCATTTT; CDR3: CASSPRGRREAQHF
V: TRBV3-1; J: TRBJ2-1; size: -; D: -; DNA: TGTGCCAGCAGCCAAGCGCTAGCCTCTGAGCAGTTCTTC; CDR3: CASSQALASEQFF
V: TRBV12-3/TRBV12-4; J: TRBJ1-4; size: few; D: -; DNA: TGTGCCACCCGTAGGGCAGGGTCTAATGAAAAACTGTTTTTT; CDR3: CATRRAGSNEKLFF
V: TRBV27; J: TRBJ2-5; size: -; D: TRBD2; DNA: TGTGCCAACAGGGGACTAGCGGACCAAGAGACCCAGTACTTC; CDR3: CANRGLADQETQYF
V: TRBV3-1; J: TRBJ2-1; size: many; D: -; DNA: TGTGCCAGCAGCCAAGAGTTCCTCTTCAAGAGAGATGAGCAGTTCTTC; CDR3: CASSQEFLFKRDEQFF
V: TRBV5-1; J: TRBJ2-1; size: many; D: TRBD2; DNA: TGCGCCAGCAGCTTTCTTCCTAGCGGAGCTTACAATGAGCAGTTCTTC; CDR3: CASSFLPSGAYNEQFF
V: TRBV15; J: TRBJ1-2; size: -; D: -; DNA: TGTGCCACCAGCAGAGAAGGTCCGGGTCCCTATGGCTACACCTTC; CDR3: CATSREGPGPYGYTF
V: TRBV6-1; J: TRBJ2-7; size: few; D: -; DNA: TGTGCCAGCAGGAGGGGTGTTGGGTCCTACGAGCAGTACTTC; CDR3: CASRRGVGSYEQYF
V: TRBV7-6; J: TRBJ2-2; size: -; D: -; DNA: TGTGCCAGCAGCTTGGCGGACTCTCGCGGCACCGGGGAGCTGTTTTTT; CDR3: CASSLADSRGTGELFF
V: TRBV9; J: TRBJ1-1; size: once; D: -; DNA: TGTGCCAGCAGCGTCGACAAGGACACTGAAGCTTTCTTT; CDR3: CASSVDKDTEAFF
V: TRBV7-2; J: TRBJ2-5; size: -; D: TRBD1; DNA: TGTGCCAGCAGCCGCCGGACAGGGAGGGAGACCCAGTACTTC; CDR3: CASSRRTGRETQYF
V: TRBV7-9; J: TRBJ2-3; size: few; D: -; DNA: TGTGCCAGCAGCTTAGAGGGAATTGGAACAGATACGCAGTATTTT; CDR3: CASSLEGIGTDTQYF
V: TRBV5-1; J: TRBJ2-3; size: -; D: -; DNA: TGCGCCAGCAGCTTGTCCGGGACCGAAGATACGCAGTATTTT; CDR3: CASSLSGTEDTQYF
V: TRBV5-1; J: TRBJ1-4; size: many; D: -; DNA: TGCGCCAGCGCTGGGACGGACCGTAATGAAAAACTGTTTTTT; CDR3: CASAGTDRNEKLFF
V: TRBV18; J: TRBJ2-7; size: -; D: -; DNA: TGTGCCAGCTCGACCGGTAGGTACGAGCAGTACTTC; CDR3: CASSTGRYEQYF
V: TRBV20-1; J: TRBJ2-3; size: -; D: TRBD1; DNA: TGCAGTGCTAGAGTTCCGGGACAGGGGGCAGATACGCAGTATTTT; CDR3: CSARVPGQGADTQYF
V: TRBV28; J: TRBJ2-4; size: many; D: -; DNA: TGTGCCAGCACCCAATCATCGACCGGCGACATTCAGTACTTC; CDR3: CASTQSSTGDIQYF
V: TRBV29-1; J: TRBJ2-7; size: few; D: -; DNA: TGCAGCGTCAGAGAATACGAGCAGTACTTC; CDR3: CSVREYEQYF
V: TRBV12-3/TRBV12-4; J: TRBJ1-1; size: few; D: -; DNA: TGTGCCAGCAGTTTTAAATTTATCACTGAAGCTTTCTTT; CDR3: CASSFKFITEAFF